These 23 T cell receptor beta chains share one sample of origin, sequenced in a study of T-cell reconstitution after alpha-beta-depleted transplantation in children. Preparation of the TCRbeta library used unique molecular identifiers. One entry per CDR3 protein, called by TCRdb with MiXCR from the PCR reads. The data hold approximately 93,000 distinct CDR3 sequences, with 8% to 9% observed a single time. The sample was PBMCs from the stem cell graft donor, taken from the stem cell graft. Receptors originate from a human donor who donated a stem cell graft to a child with congenital amegakaryocytic thrombocytopenia.

This clonotype was counted ten times or more. This chain links TRBV28 with TRBJ1-1; TRBD1 is a possible D gene (5 bases). The CDR3 has 13 residues. Germline lookup yields CDR1 MDHEN and CDR2 SYDVKM. Deletions cut 8 bases from V and 4 bases from J, with 14 bases between. This CDR3 reads CASGFRGLTEAFF. The CDR3 DNA is TGTGCCAGCGGGTTTCGGGGACTCACTGAAGCTTTCTTT.

This clonotype was picked up many times. V is TRBV20-1 and J is TRBJ2-1; tentative D call: TRBD1 (5 bases). The germline V gene has CDR1 DFQATT and CDR2 SNEGSKA (reference sequence). This CDR3 contains 12 residues. The germline V and J ends were trimmed by 3 bases and 6 bases, with 9 bases remaining between them. The CDR3 nucleotides are TGCAGTGCTAGTCAGGGTCGCAATGAGCAGTTCTTC. Translating gives CSASQGRNEQFF.

This clonotype appeared many times. The CDR3 DNA is TGTGCCAGCAGCCAAGAATACGGCTACTCCTACGAGCAGTACTTC. This encodes CASSQEYGYSYEQYF. The rearrangement uses TRBV4-2 and TRBJ2-7, with unresolved D. Germline V gives CDR1 LGHNA, CDR2 YNFKEQ. Trimming cost V 0 bases and J 0 bases, with 9 bases left between them. This CDR3 has 15 amino acids.

In its sample, this clonotype was seen many times. The chain has TRBV29-1 and TRBJ2-1; D may match TRBD1 or TRBD2 (5 bases each). CDR3 length: 15 amino acids. Trimming left V 6 bases short and J 3 bases short, with 18 bases between. Germline values: CDR1 SQVTM, CDR2 ANQGSEA. The CDR3 bases are TGCAGCGTCCAGTCGGGACCGAGTGACTACAATGAGCAGTTCTTC. Translated: CSVQSGPSDYNEQFF.

In its sample, this clonotype was seen many times. This chain connects TRBV5-1 to TRBJ2-4; tentatively, D is TRBD1 (6 bases). The CDR3 spans 15 residues. Germline loops: CDR1 SGHRS, CDR2 YFSETQ. Trimming stripped 4 bases from V and 1 base from J, with 12 bases between. The CDR3 DNA sequence: TGCGCCAGCAGCACAGGGTTAGGTGCCAAAAACATTCAGTACTTC. Encoded protein: CASSTGLGAKNIQYF. The variable domain in full, completed from reference TRBV5-1 and TRBJ2-4, reads KAGVTQTPRYLIKTRGQQVTLSCSPISGHRSVSWYQQTPGQGLQFLFEYFSETQRNKGNFPGRFSGRQFSNSRSEMNVSTLELGDSALYLCASSTGLGAKNIQYFGAGTRLSVL.

Ten or more counts support this clonotype. The chain has TRBV5-5 and TRBJ1-6; tentative D call: TRBD1 (6 bases). The V gene's germline CDR1 is SGHKS and CDR2 YYEKEE (reference sequence). Between the trimmed V and J ends, which lost 5 bases and 5 bases, there was a span of 14 bases. The length of the CDR3 is 15 residues. CDR3 sequence: CASRGRDTNNSPLHF. The CDR3 nucleotides are TGTGCCAGCAGGGGCCGGGACACCAATAATTCACCCCTCCACTTT.

In its sample, this clonotype was seen many times. V is TRBV20-1 and J is TRBJ1-2; D is possibly TRBD1 (6 bases). Germline CDR1 is DFQATT and CDR2 is SNEGSKA (reference sequence). V was trimmed by 3 bases and J by 9 bases, leaving 14 bases between them. The CDR3 has 12 amino acids. The CDR3 sequence: CSARGTGFSYTF. CDR3 sequence (DNA): TGCAGTGCTAGGGGAACAGGGTTTAGCTACACCTTC.

This clonotype was detected many times. This chain connects TRBV7-8 to TRBJ2-2; D is tentatively TRBD1 or TRBD2 (5 bases each). Between the trimmed V and J ends, which lost 2 bases and 1 base, there was a span of 11 bases. The germline V gene has CDR1 SGHVS and CDR2 FQNEAQ. This CDR3 has 16 residues. The CDR3 sequence: CASSLTGLVNTGELFF. CDR3 nucleotides: TGTGCCAGCAGCTTAACAGGACTGGTGAACACCGGGGAGCTGTTTTTT.

In its sample, this clonotype was seen many times. This sequence joins TRBV4-1 and TRBJ1-2; tentatively, D is TRBD1 (5 bases). The CDR3 is 13 residues long. Germline V CDR1 and CDR2: MGHRA, YSYEKL. Trimming stripped 3 bases from V and 8 bases from J, with 13 bases between. The CDR3 DNA reads TGCGCCAGCAGCCAGAGGGACCCGGGAGGCTACACCTTC. Protein: CASSQRDPGGYTF.

As for this clonotype: A read error may account for a junction end that differs from germline. The chain uses TRBV7-9 and TRBJ1-2, with 8 positions matching TRBD1. The V gene's germline CDR1 is SEHNR and CDR2 FQNEAQ (reference sequence). The CDR3 is made up of 14 amino acids. The chain's CDR3 is CASSLTGANYCYTF. DNA of the CDR3: TGTGCCAGCAGCTTGACAGGGGCTAACTATTGCTACACCTTC.

Ten or more counts support this clonotype. The J gene is TRBJ2-1, the V gene TRBV4-3; 12 bases fit TRBD2. This CDR3 spans 15 amino acids. After removal of 3 bases from V and 8 bases from J, the junction contained 5 bases not matched to a gene. Germline V gene data show CDR1 as LGHNA and CDR2 as YSLEER. CDR3 nucleotides: TGCGCCAGCAGCCAGAACCCTAGCGGGAGGGATGAGCAGTTCTTC. This encodes CASSQNPSGRDEQFF.

This clonotype was seen ten or more times. The gene calls are TRBV7-9 and TRBJ2-1; 7 nucleotides align to TRBD1. After removal of 3 bases from V and 5 bases from J, the junction contained 13 bases not matched to a gene. This CDR3 is built from 17 residues. The germline CDR1 and CDR2 sequences are SEHNR and FQNEAQ (reference sequence). The DNA of the CDR3 is TGTGCCAGCAGCTTCTCTCCCGAGAGACAGGGAGACAATGAGCAGTTCTTC. Amino acids: CASSFSPERQGDNEQFF. The full variable domain, rest sourced from reference TRBV7-9 and TRBJ2-1, is DTGVSQNPRHKITKRGQNVTFRCDPISEHNRLYWYRQTLGQGPEFLTYFQNEAQLEKSRLLSDRFSAERPKGSFSTLEIQRTEQGDSAMYLCASSFSPERQGDNEQFFGPGTRLTVL.

Ten or more counts support this clonotype. The chain has TRBV7-2 and TRBJ2-1, with D hard to call. The V end lost 4 bases, the J end lost 0 bases, and 10 bases lay between the germline ends. The CDR3 extends over 15 amino acids. Looked up from germline, CDR1 is SGHTA and CDR2 is FQGNSA. The CDR3 loop is CASSSSPSSYNEQFF. CDR3 DNA sequence: TGTGCCAGCAGCTCAAGCCCGAGCTCCTACAATGAGCAGTTCTTC.

This clonotype was observed many times. The CDR3 loop is CASSETWRAFF. In nucleotides, the CDR3 is TGTGCCAGCAGCGAGACTTGGAGGGCTTTCTTT. The V and J genes are TRBV28 and TRBJ1-1; no firm D call. V was clipped by 6 bases and J by 11 bases, with 13 bases between them. Per germline, CDR1 MDHEN and CDR2 SYDVKM. This CDR3 has 11 amino acids.

The chain carries TRBV28 and TRBJ2-7; D gene uncertain. V dropped 11 bases and J dropped 0 bases, with 17 bases sitting between them. The germline V gene encodes CDR1 MDHEN and CDR2 SYDVKM. The CDR3 spans 14 residues. The CDR3 loop is CAAKDAPPSYEQYF. The DNA of the CDR3 is TGTGCCGCCAAAGACGCTCCACCCTCCTACGAGCAGTACTTC.

The chain uses TRBV28 and TRBJ2-6, with D perhaps TRBD2 (7 bases). This CDR3 contains 17 residues. The V end was cut by 5 bases, the J end by 4 bases, with 18 bases between. Germline CDR1 reads MDHEN; CDR2 reads SYDVKM. The CDR3 DNA sequence: TGTGCCAGCAGTGTCCCCGGGGGGCGCCCCGGGGCCAACGTCCTGACTTTC. Its translation: CASSVPGGRPGANVLTF.

This clonotype has a count of ten or more. CDR3 bases: TGCAGCGTTGGAAGGGGCAGCGGTAGCACAGATACGCAGTATTTT. It yields the protein CSVGRGSGSTDTQYF. The chain joins TRBV29-1 to TRBJ2-3; D may be TRBD1 or TRBD2 (5 bases each). The CDR3 totals 15 residues. From germline, CDR1 is SQVTM and CDR2 ANQGSEA. Deletions cut 4 bases from V and 0 bases from J, with 14 bases between.

V usage is TRBV12-3 or TRBV12-4 and J usage is TRBJ2-2; a weak D match, TRBD1 (5 bases). Trimming removed 8 bases at V and 6 bases at J, with 10 bases between. The CDR3 spans 12 residues. CDR3 in amino acids: CASGHDAGELFF. The CDR3 DNA reads as TGTGCCAGCGGACATGACGCCGGGGAGCTGTTTTTT.

This clonotype was observed at least ten times. The chain recombines TRBV28 with TRBJ1-1, with D possibly TRBD1 on 6 matching bases. Trimming shortened V by 2 bases and J by 4 bases, and 11 bases separated the two germline ends. CDR1 and CDR2 from the germline V gene are MDHEN and SYDVKM. The CDR3 contains 14 residues. The CDR3, as DNA: TGTGCCAGCAGTTTAATTCAGGGGTTCACTGAAGCTTTCTTT. This codes for CASSLIQGFTEAFF.

Many counts were recorded for this clonotype. The V call is TRBV20-1, the J call TRBJ2-3; 9 bases fit TRBD2. CDR1 is DFQATT and CDR2 is SNEGSKA in the germline V gene (reference sequence). The CDR3 covers 14 residues. V shed 6 bases and J 0 bases; nucleotides not matched to a gene: 4. The CDR3 loop reads CSAETSGSTDTQYF. CDR3 DNA: TGCAGTGCCGAAACTAGCGGGAGCACAGATACGCAGTATTTT.

This clonotype was observed many times. The chain joins TRBV6-1 to TRBJ1-5, with TRBD1 as a possible D gene (5 bases). Germline CDR1 is MNHNS and CDR2 is SASEGT. V was trimmed by 3 bases and J by 7 bases, leaving 16 bases between them. CDR3 size: 15 residues. This CDR3 reads CASSDRQLQGQPQHF. The CDR3 DNA follows: TGTGCCAGCAGTGACCGACAGCTTCAAGGCCAGCCCCAGCATTTT.

At least ten counts were recorded for this clonotype. J is TRBJ2-7 and V is TRBV7-2; 8 nucleotides line up with TRBD2. The V gene end was trimmed by 5 bases and the J gene end by 6 bases; junction bases not matched to a gene: 12. The germline V gene encodes CDR1 SGHTA and CDR2 FQGNSA. The CDR3 is made up of 15 amino acids. CDR3 bases: TGTGCCAGCAGCCCAGCTAGCGGGTACCCCTCCGAGCAGTACTTC. It encodes CASSPASGYPSEQYF.

CDR3 in DNA: TGTGCCAGCAGCCGGACTTTCGACGAGCAGTACTTC. This encodes CASSRTFDEQYF. The chain employs TRBV3-1 and TRBJ2-7; D possibly corresponds to TRBD2 (5 bases). The CDR3 runs 12 residues. Deletions cut 4 bases from V and 5 bases from J, with 9 bases between. Per the germline V gene, CDR1 is LGHDT and CDR2 is YNNKEL (reference sequence).